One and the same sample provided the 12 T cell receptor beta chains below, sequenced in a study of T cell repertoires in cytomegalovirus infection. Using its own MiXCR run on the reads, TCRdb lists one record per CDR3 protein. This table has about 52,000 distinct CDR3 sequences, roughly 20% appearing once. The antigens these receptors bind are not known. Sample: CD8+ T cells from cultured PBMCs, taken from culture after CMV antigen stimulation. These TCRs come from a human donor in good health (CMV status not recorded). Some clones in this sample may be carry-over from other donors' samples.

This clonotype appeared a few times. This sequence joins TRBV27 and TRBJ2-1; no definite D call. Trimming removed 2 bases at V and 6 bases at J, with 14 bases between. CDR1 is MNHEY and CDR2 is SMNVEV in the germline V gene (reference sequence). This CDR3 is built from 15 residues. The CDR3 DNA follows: TGTGCCAGCAGTTTAATTGGGGTAATGGGCAATGAGCAGTTCTTC. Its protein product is CASSLIGVMGNEQFF.

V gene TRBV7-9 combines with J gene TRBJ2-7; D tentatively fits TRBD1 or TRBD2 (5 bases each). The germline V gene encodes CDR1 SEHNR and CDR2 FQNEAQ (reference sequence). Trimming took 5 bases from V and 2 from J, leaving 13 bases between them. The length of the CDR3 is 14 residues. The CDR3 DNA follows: TGTGCCAGCAGCCATCGGGACGGCACCTACGAGCAGTACTTC. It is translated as CASSHRDGTYEQYF.

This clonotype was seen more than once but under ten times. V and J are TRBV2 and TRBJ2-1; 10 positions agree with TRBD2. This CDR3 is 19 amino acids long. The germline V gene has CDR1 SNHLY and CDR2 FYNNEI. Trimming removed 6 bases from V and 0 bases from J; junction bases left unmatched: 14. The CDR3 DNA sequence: TGTGCCAGCAGGGCGGGACTAGCGAACTCCGGGGGCTCCTACAATGAGCAGTTCTTC. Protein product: CASRAGLANSGGSYNEQFF.

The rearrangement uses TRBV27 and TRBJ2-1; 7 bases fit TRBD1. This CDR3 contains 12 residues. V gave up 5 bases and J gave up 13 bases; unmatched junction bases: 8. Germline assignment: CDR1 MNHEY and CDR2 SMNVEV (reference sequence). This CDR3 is CASSPLDRDQFF. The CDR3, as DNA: TGTGCCAGCAGTCCTCTAGACAGGGATCAGTTCTTC.

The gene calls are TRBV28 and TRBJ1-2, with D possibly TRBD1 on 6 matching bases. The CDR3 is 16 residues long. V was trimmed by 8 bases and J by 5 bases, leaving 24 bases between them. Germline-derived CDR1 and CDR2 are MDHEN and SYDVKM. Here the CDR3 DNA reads TGTGCCAGCCTGCCCAACAACAGGGCTTTAGGGTATGGCTACACCTTC. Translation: CASLPNNRALGYGYTF.

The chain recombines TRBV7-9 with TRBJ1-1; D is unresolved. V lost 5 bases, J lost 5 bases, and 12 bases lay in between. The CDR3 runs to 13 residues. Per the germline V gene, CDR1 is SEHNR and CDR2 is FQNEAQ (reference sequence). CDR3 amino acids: CASSPPPGTEAFF. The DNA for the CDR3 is TGTGCCAGCAGCCCTCCCCCCGGTACTGAAGCTTTCTTT.

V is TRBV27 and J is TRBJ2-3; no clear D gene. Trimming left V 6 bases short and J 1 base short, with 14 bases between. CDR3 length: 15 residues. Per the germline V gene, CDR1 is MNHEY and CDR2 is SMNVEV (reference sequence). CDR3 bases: TGTGCCAGCAGCCCGACTTGGGAAGGCACAGATACGCAGTATTTT. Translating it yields CASSPTWEGTDTQYF.

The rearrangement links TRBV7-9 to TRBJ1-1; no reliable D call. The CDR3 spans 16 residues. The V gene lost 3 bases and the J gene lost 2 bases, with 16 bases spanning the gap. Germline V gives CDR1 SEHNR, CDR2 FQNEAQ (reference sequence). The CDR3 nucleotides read TGTGCCAGCAGCTTCCGTGGAAGGGTCAGAAACACTGAAGCTTTCTTT. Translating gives CASSFRGRVRNTEAFF. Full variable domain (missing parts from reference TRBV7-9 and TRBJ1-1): DTGVSQNPRHKITKRGQNVTFRCDPISEHNRLYWYRQTLGQGPEFLTYFQNEAQLEKSRLLSDRFSAERPKGSFSTLEIQRTEQGDSAMYLCASSFRGRVRNTEAFFGQGTRLTVV.

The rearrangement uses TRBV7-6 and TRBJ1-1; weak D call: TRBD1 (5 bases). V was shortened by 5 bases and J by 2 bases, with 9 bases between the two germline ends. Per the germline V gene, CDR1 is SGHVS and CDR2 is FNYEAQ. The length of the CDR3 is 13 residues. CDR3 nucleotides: TGTGCCAGCAGCGAGGACATAAACACTGAAGCTTTCTTT. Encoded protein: CASSEDINTEAFF.

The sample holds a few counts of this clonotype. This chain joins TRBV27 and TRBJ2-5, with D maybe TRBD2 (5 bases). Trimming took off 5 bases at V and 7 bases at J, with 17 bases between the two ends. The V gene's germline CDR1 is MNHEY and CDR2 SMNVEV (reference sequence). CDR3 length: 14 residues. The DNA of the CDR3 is TGTGCCAGCAGTCCGAAGGCGGTCCGGGGGACCCAGTACTTC. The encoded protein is CASSPKAVRGTQYF.

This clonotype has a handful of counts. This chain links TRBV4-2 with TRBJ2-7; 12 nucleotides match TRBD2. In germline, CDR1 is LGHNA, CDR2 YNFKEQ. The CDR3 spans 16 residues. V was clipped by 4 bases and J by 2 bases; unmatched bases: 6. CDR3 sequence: CASSPWTSGAAYEQYF. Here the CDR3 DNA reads TGTGCCAGCAGCCCTTGGACTAGCGGGGCGGCCTACGAGCAGTACTTC.

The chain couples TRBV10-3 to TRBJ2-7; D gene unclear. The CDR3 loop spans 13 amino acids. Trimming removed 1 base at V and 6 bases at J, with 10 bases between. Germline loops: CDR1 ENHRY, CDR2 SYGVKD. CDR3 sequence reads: CAISEYENGEQYF. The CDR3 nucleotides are TGTGCCATCAGTGAGTACGAGAATGGCGAGCAGTACTTC.